This is a list of T cell receptor beta chains from one sample in a study of blood T cell repertoires in COVID-19. The data were produced by immunoSEQ multiplex PCR, yet TCRdb's version contains in-frame clones alone and is incomplete. This table has about 440,000 clones, around 88% appearing once. Source material: peripheral blood. The receptors derive from a woman between 45 and 65 years old with COVID-19, enrolled during active disease. The CDR3 runs from the conserved cysteine through the conserved F or W. The D gene is left open where the match is weak. Not all rows give a size; the values are once, few, many and, for expanded clones, a class.

.	TRBV5-1	TRBJ1-1	14	.	TGCGCCAGCGGGACGGGGGACCTGGGCACTGAAGCTTTCTTT	CASGTGDLGTEAFF
.	TRBV19	TRBJ1-6	16	TRBD1	TGTGCCAGTCGGGACAGCCCTACTACTCCCTATTCACCCCTCCACTTT	CASRDSPTTPYSPLHF
.	TRBV2	TRBJ1-2	14	TRBD1	TGTGCCAGCAGCACAACTACAGGGGGCTTAGGCTACACCTTC	CASSTTTGGLGYTF
.	TRBV7-8	TRBJ2-5	16	TRBD2	TGTGCCAGCAGCCGTGGACTAGCGGGGGAGCAAGAGACCCAGTACTTC	CASSRGLAGEQETQYF
.	TRBV28	TRBJ1-1	13	.	TGTGCCAGCAGTTTATTTGAGGGCTCCGAAGCTTTCTTT	CASSLFEGSEAFF
.	TRBV3-1/TRBV3-2	TRBJ1-1	14	.	TGTGCCAGCAGCCAAGAGGGGGCGAGGACTGAAGCTTTCTTT	CASSQEGARTEAFF
few	TRBV6-2/TRBV6-3	TRBJ2-5	15	TRBD2	TGTGCCAGCAGTGCTCTAGCGGGAGTGGGAGAGACCCAGTACTTC	CASSALAGVGETQYF
.	TRBV5-1	TRBJ2-1	14	TRBD2	TGCGCCAGCGCAAATAGCGGGGGGGCCAATGAGCAGTTCTTC	CASANSGGANEQFF
.	TRBV25-1	TRBJ1-2	14	TRBD1	TGTGCCAGCAAGAGGGGACAGGGGAAGTATGGCTACACCTTC	CASKRGQGKYGYTF
.	TRBV20-1	TRBJ2-7	13	.	TGCAGTGCTAGTGGACAGTCTGTCGGGGAGCAGTACTTC	CSASGQSVGEQYF
.	TRBV24-1	TRBJ2-3	18	.	TGTGCCACCAGTGATTTGCAAACCCGGGGTCGAAGCACAGATACGCAGTATTTT	CATSDLQTRGRSTDTQYF
.	TRBV7-2	TRBJ2-3	15	.	TGTGCCAGCAGCTTACGAGGCGGGACCACAGATACGCAGTATTTT	CASSLRGGTTDTQYF
.	TRBV27	TRBJ1-5	13	.	TGTGCCAGCAGCCTTTGGCCCGATCAGCCCCAGCATTTT	CASSLWPDQPQHF
.	TRBV27	TRBJ2-6	18	TRBD1	TGTGCCAGCAGTCTACACAGGGGCCGCAGCTCTGGGGCCAACGTCCTGACTTTC	CASSLHRGRSSGANVLTF
.	TRBV10-3	TRBJ2-5	15	TRBD2	TGTGCCATCAGCCCCGGGGGGGCTCTCCAAGAGACCCAGTACTTC	CAISPGGALQETQYF
.	TRBV18	TRBJ1-1	14	.	TGTGCCAGCTCACCACAAGGGGCGGACACTGAAGCTTTCTTT	CASSPQGADTEAFF
.	TRBV5-4	TRBJ2-2	19	TRBD2	TGTGCCAGCAGCCCTATCGTACTAGCGGGGGGGCCGAGCACCGGGGAGCTGTTTTTT	CASSPIVLAGGPSTGELFF
.	TRBV25-1	TRBJ1-6	17	TRBD1	TGTGCCAGCAGTGAATCCACCGACAGGGCCTACAATTCACCCCTCCACTTT	CASSESTDRAYNSPLHF
.	TRBV19	TRBJ2-5	15	TRBD2	TGTGCCAGTAGTATAGGGACTAGCTCAGTAGAGACCCAGTACTTC	CASSIGTSSVETQYF
.	TRBV3-1/TRBV3-2	TRBJ1-1	13	.	TGTGCCAGCAGCCCTAAAGCGAACACTGAAGCTTTCTTT	CASSPKANTEAFF
once	TRBV15	TRBJ1-1	14	.	TGTGCCACCAGCAGGGCGGGGACCTACACTGAAGCTTTCTTT	CATSRAGTYTEAFF
once	TRBV24-1	TRBJ2-3	15	.	TGTGCCACCAGTGAGGACAGAACTAGCACAGATACGCAGTATTTT	CATSEDRTSTDTQYF
.	TRBV11-2	TRBJ2-2	17	.	TGTGCCAGCAGCTTAGATCGCCTGGCCGCGAACACCGGGGAGCTGTTTTTT	CASSLDRLAANTGELFF
.	TRBV5-8	TRBJ1-1	14	.	TGTGCCAGCAGCTTTGTGCAGGTCGGAACTGAAGCTTTCTTT	CASSFVQVGTEAFF
.	TRBV19	TRBJ1-5	16	.	TGTGCCAGTAGTGGGACGGGAGGGTTACAGAATCAGCCCCAGCATTTT	CASSGTGGLQNQPQHF
.	TRBV12-3/TRBV12-4	TRBJ1-3	11	.	TGTGCCAGCAGTCTTGGAAACACCATATATTTT	CASSLGNTIYF
.	TRBV7-3	TRBJ1-2	15	.	TGTGCCAGCAGCTCTACTCCAGGGCTGAACGATGGCTACACCTTC	CASSSTPGLNDGYTF
.	TRBV30	TRBJ1-3	15	TRBD1	TGTGCCTGGAGAAGATGGGACAGGGTTGGAAACACCATATATTTT	CAWRRWDRVGNTIYF
.	TRBV5-6	TRBJ2-3	19	TRBD1	TGTGCCAGCAGCTCACGGGGCTCCGGACAGGGGGCGCTTACAGATACGCAGTATTTT	CASSSRGSGQGALTDTQYF
once	TRBV7-9	TRBJ2-1	16	TRBD2	TGTGCCAGCAGCCGTGGCGGGGGACTAGCAAACCATGAGCAGTTCTTC	CASSRGGGLANHEQFF
once	TRBV12-3/TRBV12-4	TRBJ2-1	12	TRBD1	TGTGCCAGCAGCCCCAGACAGGGGGTGGAATTCTTC	CASSPRQGVEFF
.	TRBV9	TRBJ2-3	17	.	TGTGCCAGCAGCGTAGCGGGTCGGGGGGCGGAGACAGATACGCAGTATTTT	CASSVAGRGAETDTQYF
.	TRBV9	TRBJ1-2	15	.	TGTGCCAGCAGCGGGACGGTACGGGGTAACTATGGCTACACCTTC	CASSGTVRGNYGYTF
.	TRBV6-1	TRBJ1-2	14	TRBD1	TGTGCCAGCAGTGAGCGACAGGGGTTGAGTGGCTACACCTTC	CASSERQGLSGYTF
.	TRBV19	TRBJ1-3	17	TRBD1	TGTGCCAGTAGTAAGCAAAGGAGACAGGGCGTGGGAAACACCATATATTTT	CASSKQRRQGVGNTIYF
.	TRBV28	TRBJ2-7	13	TRBD1	TGTGCCAGCAGTGAGGGGGCTGAGTACGAGCAGTACTTC	CASSEGAEYEQYF
.	TRBV7-9	TRBJ1-4	14	.	TGTGCCAGCAGCTTCGGGGGGGCTAATGAAAAACTGTTTTTT	CASSFGGANEKLFF
once	TRBV12-3/TRBV12-4	TRBJ2-2	12	.	TGTGCCAGCCATCCGGACACCGGGGAGCTGTTTTTT	CASHPDTGELFF
.	TRBV30	TRBJ1-4	14	.	TGTGCCTGGGGCGGGGGAGGGACTAATGAAAAACTGTTTTTT	CAWGGGGTNEKLFF
.	TRBV30	TRBJ1-1	15	.	TGTGCCTGGACTTTAATCCTATCGGGTCCGGGTGAAGCTTTCTTT	CAWTLILSGPGEAFF
few	TRBV10-3	TRBJ2-7	13	.	TGTGCCATCAGTGATCCCCCCTTTCACGAGCAGTACTTC	CAISDPPFHEQYF
.	TRBV7-2	TRBJ1-4	14	.	TGTGCCAGCAGCTTACAGGGGATTGGTGAAAAACTGTTTTTT	CASSLQGIGEKLFF